This TCR beta chain was sequenced in a study of control samples from healthy donors and cancer patients. The table came from immunoSEQ multiplex PCR; TCRdb's copy has only in-frame clones and leaves some out. Of some 89,000 clones in the sample, around nine tenths are singletons; the top ten hold under 25%. Material for sequencing was blood. The receptor comes from a man aged 30 to 39 in good health.

This chain's CDR3 is CASRTETGSTEAFF. The CDR3 bases are TGCGCCAGCAGAACCGAAACAGGGTCCACTGAAGCTTTCTTT. The rearrangement links TRBV5-1 to TRBJ1-1; perhaps TRBD1 as D (6 bases). Trimming took 5 bases from V and 4 from J, leaving 15 bases between them. This CDR3 is built from 14 residues. Germline loops: CDR1 SGHRS, CDR2 YFSETQ.